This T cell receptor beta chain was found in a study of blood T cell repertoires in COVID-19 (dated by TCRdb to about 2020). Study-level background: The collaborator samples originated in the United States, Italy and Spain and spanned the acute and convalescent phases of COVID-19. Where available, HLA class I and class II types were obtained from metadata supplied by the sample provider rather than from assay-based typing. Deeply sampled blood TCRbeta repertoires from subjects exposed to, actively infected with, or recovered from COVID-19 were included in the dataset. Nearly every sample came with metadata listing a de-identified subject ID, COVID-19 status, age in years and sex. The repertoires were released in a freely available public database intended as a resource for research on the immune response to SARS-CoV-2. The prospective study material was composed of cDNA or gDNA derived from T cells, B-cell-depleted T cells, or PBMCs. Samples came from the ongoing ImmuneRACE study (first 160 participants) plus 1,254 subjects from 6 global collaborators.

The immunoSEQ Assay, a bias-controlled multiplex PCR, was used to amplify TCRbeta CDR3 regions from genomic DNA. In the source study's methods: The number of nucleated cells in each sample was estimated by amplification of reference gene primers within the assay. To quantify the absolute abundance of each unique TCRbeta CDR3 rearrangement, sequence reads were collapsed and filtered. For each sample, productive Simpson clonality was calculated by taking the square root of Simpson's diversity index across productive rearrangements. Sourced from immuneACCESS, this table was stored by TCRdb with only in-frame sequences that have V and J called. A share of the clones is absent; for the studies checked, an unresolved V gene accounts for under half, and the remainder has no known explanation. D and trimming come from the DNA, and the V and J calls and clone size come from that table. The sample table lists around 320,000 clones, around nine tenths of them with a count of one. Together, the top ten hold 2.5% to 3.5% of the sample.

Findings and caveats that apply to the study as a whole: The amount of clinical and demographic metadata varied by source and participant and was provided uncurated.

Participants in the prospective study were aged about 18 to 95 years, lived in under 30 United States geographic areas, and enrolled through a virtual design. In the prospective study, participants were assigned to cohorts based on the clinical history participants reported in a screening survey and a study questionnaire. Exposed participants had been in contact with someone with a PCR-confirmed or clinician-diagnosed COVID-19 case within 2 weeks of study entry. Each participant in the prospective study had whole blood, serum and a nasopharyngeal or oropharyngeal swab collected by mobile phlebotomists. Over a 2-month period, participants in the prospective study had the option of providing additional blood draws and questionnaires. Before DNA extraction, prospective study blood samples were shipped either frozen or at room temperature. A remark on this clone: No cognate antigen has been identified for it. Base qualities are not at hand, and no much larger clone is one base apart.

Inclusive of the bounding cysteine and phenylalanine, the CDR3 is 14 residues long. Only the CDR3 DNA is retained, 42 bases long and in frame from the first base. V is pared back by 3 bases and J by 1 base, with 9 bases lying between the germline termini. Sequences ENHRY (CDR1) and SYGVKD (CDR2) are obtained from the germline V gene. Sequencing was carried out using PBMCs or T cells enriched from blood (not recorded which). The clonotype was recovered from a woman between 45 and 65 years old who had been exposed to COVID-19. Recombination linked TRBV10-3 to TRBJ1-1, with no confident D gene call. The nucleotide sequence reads TGTGCCATCAGTGAAGCAATTGCGAACACTGAAGCTTTCTTT. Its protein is CAISEAIANTEAFF.